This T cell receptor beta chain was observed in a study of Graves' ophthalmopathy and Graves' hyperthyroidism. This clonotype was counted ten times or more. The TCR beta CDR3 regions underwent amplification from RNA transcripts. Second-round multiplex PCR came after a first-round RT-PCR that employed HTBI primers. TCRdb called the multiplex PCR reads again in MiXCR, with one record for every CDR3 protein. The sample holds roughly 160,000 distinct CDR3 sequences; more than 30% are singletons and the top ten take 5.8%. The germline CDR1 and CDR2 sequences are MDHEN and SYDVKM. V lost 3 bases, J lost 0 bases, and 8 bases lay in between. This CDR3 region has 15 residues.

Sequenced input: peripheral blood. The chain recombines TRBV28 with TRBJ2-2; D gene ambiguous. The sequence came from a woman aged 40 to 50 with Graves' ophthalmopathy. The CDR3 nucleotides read TGTGCCAGCAGTTTTGTTGGTGCGAACACCGGGGAGCTGTTTTTT. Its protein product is CASSFVGANTGELFF.